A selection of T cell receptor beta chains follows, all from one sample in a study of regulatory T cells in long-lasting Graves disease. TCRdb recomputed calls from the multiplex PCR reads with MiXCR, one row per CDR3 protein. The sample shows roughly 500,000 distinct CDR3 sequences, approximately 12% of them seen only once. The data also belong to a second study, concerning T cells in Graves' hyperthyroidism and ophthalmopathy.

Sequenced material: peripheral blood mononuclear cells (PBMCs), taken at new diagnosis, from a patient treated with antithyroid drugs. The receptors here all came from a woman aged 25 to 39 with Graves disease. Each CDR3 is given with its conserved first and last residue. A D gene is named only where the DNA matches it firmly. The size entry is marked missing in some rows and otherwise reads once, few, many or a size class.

CDR3 DNA: TGCAGCGTTTGTCGGGGGGCTGGCCACAATGAGCAGTTCTTC
CDR3 protein: CSVCRGAGHNEQFF
J gene: TRBJ2-1
V gene: TRBV29-1
clone size: many
D gene: .

CDR3 DNA: TGTGCCACCAGCAAAAGGACGACTAGCGGGAGGTTAGTTTATGAGCAGTTCTTC
CDR3 protein: CATSKRTTSGRLVYEQFF
J gene: TRBJ2-1
V gene: TRBV24-1
clone size: many
D gene: TRBD2

CDR3 DNA: TGTGCCAGCCGATTTGACAGGAACACTGAAGCTTTCTTT
CDR3 protein: CASRFDRNTEAFF
J gene: TRBJ1-1
V gene: TRBV12-3/TRBV12-4
clone size: many
D gene: .

CDR3 DNA: TGTGCCAGCAGTTCCGCCGGACACACTGAAGCTTTCTTT
CDR3 protein: CASSSAGHTEAFF
J gene: TRBJ1-1
V gene: TRBV12-3/TRBV12-4
clone size: few
D gene: .

CDR3 DNA: TGCAGTGCTAGGGGGGGAGCAGGTCAGGGATCCTACGAGCAGTACTTC
CDR3 protein: CSARGGAGQGSYEQYF
J gene: TRBJ2-7
V gene: TRBV20-1
clone size: many
D gene: .

CDR3 DNA: TGTGCCAGCAGTGTTGGGGGGATAAAGAACACTGAAGCTTTCTTT
CDR3 protein: CASSVGGIKNTEAFF
J gene: TRBJ1-1
V gene: TRBV2
clone size: many
D gene: .

CDR3 DNA: TGTGCCAGTAGTCTGGCTCCCTTCTCCTACAATGAGCAGTTCTTC
CDR3 protein: CASSLAPFSYNEQFF
J gene: TRBJ2-1
V gene: TRBV19
clone size: many
D gene: .

CDR3 DNA: TGTGCCAGCAGTTTAAGAAGGACGGGTGGCTACACCTTC
CDR3 protein: CASSLRRTGGYTF
J gene: TRBJ1-2
V gene: TRBV12-3/TRBV12-4
clone size: many
D gene: .

CDR3 DNA: TGTGCCAGCAGTTACTCGAAGCTGACTAGCCGAACCTACGAGCAGTACTTC
CDR3 protein: CASSYSKLTSRTYEQYF
J gene: TRBJ2-7
V gene: TRBV6-5
clone size: many
D gene: TRBD2

CDR3 DNA: TGTGCCAGCACCGAAACGGGAGGGGGCGCTTACATTCAGTACTTC
CDR3 protein: CASTETGGGAYIQYF
J gene: TRBJ2-4
V gene: TRBV6-2/TRBV6-3
clone size: few
D gene: .

CDR3 DNA: TGTGCCAGCAGTTTAGAGCGCCGACGCCTCAATGAGCAGTTCTTC
CDR3 protein: CASSLERRRLNEQFF
J gene: TRBJ2-1
V gene: TRBV27
clone size: many
D gene: .

CDR3 DNA: TGTGCCAGCAGTTTCCTGACTAGCGGGAGGGCCGACACCGGGGAGCTGCTTTTT
CDR3 protein: CASSFLTSGRADTGELLF
J gene: TRBJ2-2
V gene: TRBV6-5
clone size: many
D gene: TRBD2

CDR3 DNA: TGCAGTGCTAGTAGTCAGGGGGCTGGAAACACCATATATTTT
CDR3 protein: CSASSQGAGNTIYF
J gene: TRBJ1-3
V gene: TRBV20-1
clone size: many
D gene: TRBD1

CDR3 DNA: TGTGCCTTTACTACCCAGGGCCTTCTTCCCTATGGCTACACCTTC
CDR3 protein: CAFTTQGLLPYGYTF
J gene: TRBJ1-2
V gene: TRBV5-6
clone size: many
D gene: .

CDR3 DNA: TGTGCCAGCAGCTTAGCGCACCAAAGAGACGGCACCTACGAGCAGTACTTC
CDR3 protein: CASSLAHQRDGTYEQYF
J gene: TRBJ2-7
V gene: TRBV7-9
clone size: many
D gene: .

CDR3 DNA: TGTGCCAGCAGCAAAGATAGACTTACCTACAATGAGCAGTTCTTC
CDR3 protein: CASSKDRLTYNEQFF
J gene: TRBJ2-1
V gene: TRBV11-2
clone size: many
D gene: .

CDR3 DNA: TGTGCGAGCCAGCGCGGGGGTTTGGATCCGTACTTC
CDR3 protein: CASQRGGLDPYF
J gene: TRBJ2-7
V gene: TRBV27
clone size: many
D gene: TRBD2

CDR3 DNA: TGTGCCAGCAGCCCCGAAAGGAGCTTTTGGCAGTTCTTC
CDR3 protein: CASSPERSFWQFF
J gene: TRBJ2-1
V gene: TRBV2
clone size: many
D gene: .

CDR3 DNA: TGTGCCAGCAGCCAAGAAGTTCAAGGGCTAGCGGGAGAACCCGGGGAGCTGTTTTTT
CDR3 protein: CASSQEVQGLAGEPGELFF
J gene: TRBJ2-2
V gene: TRBV14
clone size: few
D gene: TRBD2

CDR3 DNA: TGTGCCAGCCGGGGGTCCCTCACAGATACGCAGTATTTT
CDR3 protein: CASRGSLTDTQYF
J gene: TRBJ2-3
V gene: TRBV28
clone size: many
D gene: .

CDR3 DNA: TGCGCCAGCAATCGGGGGTCGGACACTGAAGCTTTCTTT
CDR3 protein: CASNRGSDTEAFF
J gene: TRBJ1-1
V gene: TRBV5-1
clone size: .
D gene: .

CDR3 DNA: TGTGCCAGCAGCCCCTCCTGGACTAGCGGAAGCACAGATACGCAGTATTTT
CDR3 protein: CASSPSWTSGSTDTQYF
J gene: TRBJ2-3
V gene: TRBV11-3
clone size: many
D gene: TRBD2

CDR3 DNA: TGTGCCACCAGTGCCGTAGCGGGAGTCAATGAGCAGTTCTTC
CDR3 protein: CATSAVAGVNEQFF
J gene: TRBJ2-1
V gene: TRBV24-1
clone size: few
D gene: TRBD2

CDR3 DNA: TGTGCCAGCATGACAGGGATGAGCTCCTATAATTCACCCCTCCACTTT
CDR3 protein: CASMTGMSSYNSPLHF
J gene: TRBJ1-6
V gene: TRBV27
clone size: many
D gene: TRBD1

CDR3 DNA: TGTGCCAGCAGTTACTCAGGGGCAAGCTCTGGAAACACCATATATTTT
CDR3 protein: CASSYSGASSGNTIYF
J gene: TRBJ1-3
V gene: TRBV6-2/TRBV6-3
clone size: many
D gene: .

CDR3 DNA: TGTGCCGCTGGGGATCTCAATACGCAGTATTTT
CDR3 protein: CAAGDLNTQYF
J gene: TRBJ2-3
V gene: TRBV10-3
clone size: few
D gene: .

CDR3 DNA: TGTGCCAGCAGCACCATACAGGGCCCCGGGGAGCTGTTTTTT
CDR3 protein: CASSTIQGPGELFF
J gene: TRBJ2-2
V gene: TRBV11-2
clone size: many
D gene: .

CDR3 DNA: TGTGCCAGCAGAGGGAGAAGAGGCACCTACAATGAGCAGTTCTTC
CDR3 protein: CASRGRRGTYNEQFF
J gene: TRBJ2-1
V gene: TRBV2
clone size: many
D gene: .

CDR3 DNA: TGCAGTGCTAGAGGATCAGGAACCCCGGGACAGGGGAGGACTGAAGCTTTCTTT
CDR3 protein: CSARGSGTPGQGRTEAFF
J gene: TRBJ1-1
V gene: TRBV20-1
clone size: .
D gene: TRBD1

CDR3 DNA: TGTGCCAGCTCACCGAGTGGAACAGGGGGGACTGAAGCTTTCTTT
CDR3 protein: CASSPSGTGGTEAFF
J gene: TRBJ1-1
V gene: TRBV18
clone size: few
D gene: TRBD1

CDR3 DNA: TGTGCCAGTCGGACAGGGTGGAACACTGAAGCTTTCTTT
CDR3 protein: CASRTGWNTEAFF
J gene: TRBJ1-1
V gene: TRBV19
clone size: .
D gene: TRBD1

CDR3 DNA: TGTGCCAGCAGCTTGATACAATATAGCAATCAGCCCCAGCATTTT
CDR3 protein: CASSLIQYSNQPQHF
J gene: TRBJ1-5
V gene: TRBV7-3
clone size: few
D gene: .

CDR3 DNA: TGTGCCAGCAGCTTAAGTCCAATGGATACGCAGTATTTT
CDR3 protein: CASSLSPMDTQYF
J gene: TRBJ2-3
V gene: TRBV7-3
clone size: many
D gene: .

CDR3 DNA: TGTGCCAGCAGAACAGGGGCCAACAATGAGCAGTTCTTC
CDR3 protein: CASRTGANNEQFF
J gene: TRBJ2-1
V gene: TRBV28
clone size: many
D gene: TRBD1

CDR3 DNA: TGTGCCAGCAGCTCCCGAGGAGTCTACAATGAGCAGTTCTTC
CDR3 protein: CASSSRGVYNEQFF
J gene: TRBJ2-1
V gene: TRBV11-1
clone size: many
D gene: .

CDR3 DNA: TGTGCCAGCAGCTTAGCCCATGGCATGAACACTGAAGCTTTCTTT
CDR3 protein: CASSLAHGMNTEAFF
J gene: TRBJ1-1
V gene: TRBV11-3
clone size: many
D gene: .

CDR3 DNA: TGCGCCAGCAGCTTGACCCCAGGGGGTAAAACCTACGAGCAGTACTTC
CDR3 protein: CASSLTPGGKTYEQYF
J gene: TRBJ2-7
V gene: TRBV5-1
clone size: .
D gene: TRBD1

CDR3 DNA: TGTGCCAGCAGCTTACGAATTCGGGCCGCAACCTACTATGGCTACACCTTC
CDR3 protein: CASSLRIRAATYYGYTF
J gene: TRBJ1-2
V gene: TRBV7-3
clone size: .
D gene: .

CDR3 DNA: TGTGCCAGCAGCTTAGGGGTAGGGCAGCCTGTGTACTTC
CDR3 protein: CASSLGVGQPVYF
J gene: TRBJ2-7
V gene: TRBV7-9
clone size: many
D gene: .

CDR3 DNA: TGTGCATCCGGGCCCACCAATAGCAATTTGAACACCGGGGAGCTGTTTTTT
CDR3 protein: CASGPTNSNLNTGELFF
J gene: TRBJ2-2
V gene: TRBV5-8
clone size: few
D gene: .

CDR3 DNA: TGTGCCAGCAGCCCAGACAGGCTAGCCGGGTCCTACGAGCAGTACTTC
CDR3 protein: CASSPDRLAGSYEQYF
J gene: TRBJ2-7
V gene: TRBV11-2
clone size: many
D gene: .

CDR3 DNA: TGCGCCAGCAGCCAAGATTGGCAGGCTTATCAGCCCCAGCATTTT
CDR3 protein: CASSQDWQAYQPQHF
J gene: TRBJ1-5
V gene: TRBV4-3
clone size: .
D gene: .

CDR3 DNA: TGCAGCGTTGAGCAGGGCGCCTACGAGCAGTACTTC
CDR3 protein: CSVEQGAYEQYF
J gene: TRBJ2-7
V gene: TRBV29-1
clone size: many
D gene: .

CDR3 DNA: TGTGCCAGCAGCTTAGGAGGGACAGGGGCGCACGATGAGCAGTTCTTC
CDR3 protein: CASSLGGTGAHDEQFF
J gene: TRBJ2-1
V gene: TRBV7-9
clone size: .
D gene: TRBD1

CDR3 DNA: TGTGCCAGTAGTCGGACAGTCACCTACCAAGAGACCCAGTACTTC
CDR3 protein: CASSRTVTYQETQYF
J gene: TRBJ2-5
V gene: TRBV19
clone size: many
D gene: .

CDR3 DNA: TGTGCCAGCAGTACCTCCTCTGGACAGCTAAACTATGACTACACCTTC
CDR3 protein: CASSTSSGQLNYDYTF
J gene: TRBJ1-2
V gene: TRBV6-1
clone size: .
D gene: .

CDR3 DNA: TGTGCCAGCAGTACAATTTCAGGGGGGAATCAGCCCCAGCATTTT
CDR3 protein: CASSTISGGNQPQHF
J gene: TRBJ1-5
V gene: TRBV6-1
clone size: few
D gene: TRBD1

CDR3 DNA: TGTGCCAGCAGCTTGGGGGGCTATGTCTACACCTTC
CDR3 protein: CASSLGGYVYTF
J gene: TRBJ1-2
V gene: TRBV7-2
clone size: .
D gene: .

CDR3 DNA: TGTGCCAGTATGTGGGGTAGCAATCAGCCCCAGCATTTT
CDR3 protein: CASMWGSNQPQHF
J gene: TRBJ1-5
V gene: TRBV19
clone size: few
D gene: .

CDR3 DNA: TGTGCCAGCAGGAAGAACAGGGGGGTGAACAATCAGCCCCAGCATTTT
CDR3 protein: CASRKNRGVNNQPQHF
J gene: TRBJ1-5
V gene: TRBV6-2/TRBV6-3
clone size: few
D gene: TRBD1

CDR3 DNA: TGCGCCAGCAGCCAAGAGGCTAGCGGGAGAGGTGAGCAGTTCTTC
CDR3 protein: CASSQEASGRGEQFF
J gene: TRBJ2-1
V gene: TRBV4-3
clone size: .
D gene: TRBD2

CDR3 DNA: TGTGCCAGCAGCGGCGGGCCGGGACAGGGGAAAGAGACCCAGTACTTC
CDR3 protein: CASSGGPGQGKETQYF
J gene: TRBJ2-5
V gene: TRBV3-1
clone size: many
D gene: TRBD1